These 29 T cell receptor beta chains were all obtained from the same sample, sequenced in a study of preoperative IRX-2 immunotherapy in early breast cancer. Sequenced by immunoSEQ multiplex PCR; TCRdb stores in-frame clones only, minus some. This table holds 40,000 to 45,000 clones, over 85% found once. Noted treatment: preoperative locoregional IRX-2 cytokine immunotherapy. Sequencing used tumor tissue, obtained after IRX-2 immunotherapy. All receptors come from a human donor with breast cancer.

The CDR3 DNA sequence: TGCGCCAGCAGCCAAGAAGGAAGCTCCTACGAGCAGTACTTC. Its translation is CASSQEGSSYEQYF. The chain couples TRBV4-1 to TRBJ2-7; D gene ambiguous. Germline values: CDR1 MGHRA, CDR2 YSYEKL. The CDR3 is 14 residues long. V lost 0 bases to trimming and J lost 0 bases, with 6 bases between them.

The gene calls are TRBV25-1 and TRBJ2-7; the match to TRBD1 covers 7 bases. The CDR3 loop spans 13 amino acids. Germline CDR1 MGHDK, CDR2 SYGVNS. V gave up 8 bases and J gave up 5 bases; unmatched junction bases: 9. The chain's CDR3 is CASGRQGADEQYF. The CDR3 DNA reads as TGTGCCAGCGGGCGACAGGGAGCGGACGAGCAGTACTTC.

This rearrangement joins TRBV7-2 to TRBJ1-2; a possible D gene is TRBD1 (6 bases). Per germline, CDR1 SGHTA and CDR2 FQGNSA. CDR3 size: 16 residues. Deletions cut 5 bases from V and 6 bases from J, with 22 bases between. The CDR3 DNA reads TGTGCCAGCAGCCTTAGAAGGGTGAGGACAGAAAATGGCTACACCTTC. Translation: CASSLRRVRTENGYTF.

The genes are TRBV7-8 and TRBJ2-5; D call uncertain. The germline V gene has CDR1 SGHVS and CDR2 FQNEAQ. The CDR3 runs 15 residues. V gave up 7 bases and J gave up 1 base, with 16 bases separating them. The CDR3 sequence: CASTGIAITQETQYF. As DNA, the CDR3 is TGTGCCAGCACTGGAATTGCGATTACCCAAGAGACCCAGTACTTC.

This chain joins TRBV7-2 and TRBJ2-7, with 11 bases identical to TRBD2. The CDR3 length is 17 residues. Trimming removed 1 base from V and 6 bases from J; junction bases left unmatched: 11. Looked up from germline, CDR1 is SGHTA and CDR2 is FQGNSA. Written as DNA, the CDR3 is TGTGCCAGCAGCTTAGTGGTTAGGCTAGCGGGAGGAATCGAGCAGTACTTC. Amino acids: CASSLVVRLAGGIEQYF.

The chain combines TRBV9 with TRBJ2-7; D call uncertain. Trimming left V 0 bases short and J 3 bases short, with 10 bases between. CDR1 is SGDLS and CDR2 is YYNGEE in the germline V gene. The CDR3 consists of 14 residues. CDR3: CASSVEGLDYEQYF. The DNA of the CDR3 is TGTGCCAGCAGCGTAGAAGGGCTCGACTACGAGCAGTACTTC.

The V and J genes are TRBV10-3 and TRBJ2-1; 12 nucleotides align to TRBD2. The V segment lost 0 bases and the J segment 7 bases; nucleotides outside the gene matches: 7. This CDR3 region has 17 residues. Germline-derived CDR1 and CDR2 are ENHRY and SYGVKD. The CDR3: CAISESRSTSGGNEQFF. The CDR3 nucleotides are TGTGCCATCAGTGAGTCACGTTCGACTAGCGGGGGTAATGAGCAGTTCTTC.

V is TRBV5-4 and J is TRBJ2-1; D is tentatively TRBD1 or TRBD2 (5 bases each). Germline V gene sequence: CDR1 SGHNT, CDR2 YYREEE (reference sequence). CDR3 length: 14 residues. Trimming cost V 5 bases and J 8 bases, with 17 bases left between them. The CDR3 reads CASSPGTVEDEQFF. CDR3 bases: TGTGCCAGCAGTCCCGGGACGGTTGAAGATGAGCAGTTCTTC.

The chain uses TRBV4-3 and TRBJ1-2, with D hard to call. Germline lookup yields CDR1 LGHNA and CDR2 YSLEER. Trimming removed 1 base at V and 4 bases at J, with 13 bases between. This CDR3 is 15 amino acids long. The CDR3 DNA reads TGCGCCAGCAGCCAAGCCATAGGGTTGGCCTATGGCTACACCTTC. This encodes CASSQAIGLAYGYTF.

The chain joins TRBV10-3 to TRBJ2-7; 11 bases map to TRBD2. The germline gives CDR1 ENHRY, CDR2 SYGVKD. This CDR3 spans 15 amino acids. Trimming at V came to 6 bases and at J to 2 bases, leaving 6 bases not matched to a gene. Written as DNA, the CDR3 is TGTGCCATCAGAAGCGGGACTAGCGGTACCTACGAGCAGTACTTC. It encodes CAIRSGTSGTYEQYF.

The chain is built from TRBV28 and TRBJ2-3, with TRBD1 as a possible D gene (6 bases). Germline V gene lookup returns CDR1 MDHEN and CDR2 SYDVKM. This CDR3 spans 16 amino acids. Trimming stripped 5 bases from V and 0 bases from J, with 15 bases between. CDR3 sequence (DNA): TGTGCCAGCAGTGACGTACCGGGACACAGCACAGATACGCAGTATTTT. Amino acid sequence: CASSDVPGHSTDTQYF.

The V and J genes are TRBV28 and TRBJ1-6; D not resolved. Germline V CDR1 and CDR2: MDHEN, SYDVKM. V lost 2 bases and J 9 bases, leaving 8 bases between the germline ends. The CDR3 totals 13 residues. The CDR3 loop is CASSLKGSSPLHF. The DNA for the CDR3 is TGTGCCAGCAGTTTAAAAGGGTCTTCACCCCTCCACTTT.

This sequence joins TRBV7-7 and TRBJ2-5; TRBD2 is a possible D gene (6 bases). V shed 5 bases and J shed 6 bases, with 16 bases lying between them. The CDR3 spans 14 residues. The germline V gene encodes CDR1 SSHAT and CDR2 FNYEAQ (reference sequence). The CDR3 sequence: CASSHGSGVKTQYF. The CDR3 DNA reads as TGTGCCAGCAGCCACGGGTCGGGGGTCAAGACCCAGTACTTC.

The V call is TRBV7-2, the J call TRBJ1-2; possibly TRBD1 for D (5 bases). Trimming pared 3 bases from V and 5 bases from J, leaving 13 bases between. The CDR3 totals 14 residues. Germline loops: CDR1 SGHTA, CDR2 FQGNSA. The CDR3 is CASSLPGYGYGYTF. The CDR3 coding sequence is TGTGCCAGCAGCTTGCCAGGGTATGGGTATGGCTACACCTTC.

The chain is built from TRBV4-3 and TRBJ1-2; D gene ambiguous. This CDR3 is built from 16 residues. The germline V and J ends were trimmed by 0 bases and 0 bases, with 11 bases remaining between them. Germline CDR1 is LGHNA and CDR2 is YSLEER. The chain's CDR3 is CASSQEPGLTNYGYTF. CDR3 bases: TGCGCCAGCAGCCAAGAGCCAGGCTTGACTAACTATGGCTACACCTTC.

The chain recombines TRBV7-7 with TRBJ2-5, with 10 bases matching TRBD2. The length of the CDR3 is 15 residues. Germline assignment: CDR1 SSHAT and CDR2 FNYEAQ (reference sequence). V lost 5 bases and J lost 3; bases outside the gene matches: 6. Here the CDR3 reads CASSPRLAGEETQYF. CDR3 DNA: TGTGCCAGCAGCCCTAGACTAGCGGGTGAAGAGACCCAGTACTTC.

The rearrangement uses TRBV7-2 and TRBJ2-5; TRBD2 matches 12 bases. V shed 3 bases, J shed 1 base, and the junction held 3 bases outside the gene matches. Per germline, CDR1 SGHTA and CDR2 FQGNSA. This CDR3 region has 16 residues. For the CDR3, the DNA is TGTGCCAGCAGCTTGACTAGCGGGGGCGCCCAAGAGACCCAGTACTTC. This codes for CASSLTSGGAQETQYF.

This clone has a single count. CDR3 bases: TGTGCCAGCAGCTTCACTAGTACCTACGAGCAGTACTTC. Protein sequence: CASSFTSTYEQYF. The V call is TRBV5-6, the J call TRBJ2-7; D is perhaps TRBD2 (5 bases). The CDR3 length is 13 residues. With 2 bases removed from V and 2 bases from J, the gap between germline ends came to 8 bases. From germline, CDR1 is SGHDT and CDR2 YYEEEE.

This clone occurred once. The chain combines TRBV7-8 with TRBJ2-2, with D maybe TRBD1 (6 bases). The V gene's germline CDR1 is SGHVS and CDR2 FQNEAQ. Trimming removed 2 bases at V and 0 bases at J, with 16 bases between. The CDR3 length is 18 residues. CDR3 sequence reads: CASSLFKGRTANTGELFF. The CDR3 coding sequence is TGTGCCAGCAGCTTATTCAAGGGAAGGACAGCGAACACCGGGGAGCTGTTTTTT.

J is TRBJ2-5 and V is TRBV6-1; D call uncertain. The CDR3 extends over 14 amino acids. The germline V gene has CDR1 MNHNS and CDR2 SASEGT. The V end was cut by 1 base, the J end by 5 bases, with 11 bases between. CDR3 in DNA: TGTGCCAGCAGTGAAGAGTGGATGGGGGAGACCCAGTACTTC. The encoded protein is CASSEEWMGETQYF.

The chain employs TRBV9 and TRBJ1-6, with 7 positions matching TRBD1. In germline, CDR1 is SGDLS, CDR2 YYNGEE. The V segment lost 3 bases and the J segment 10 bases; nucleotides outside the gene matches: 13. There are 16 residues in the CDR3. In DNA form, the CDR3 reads TGTGCCAGCAGCGGGTCCCGAAGACAGGGAGAATCACCCCTCCACTTT. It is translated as CASSGSRRQGESPLHF.

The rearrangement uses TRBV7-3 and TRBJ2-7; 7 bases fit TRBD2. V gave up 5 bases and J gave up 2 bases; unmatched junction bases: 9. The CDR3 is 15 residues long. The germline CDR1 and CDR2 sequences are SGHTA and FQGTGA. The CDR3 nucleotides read TGTGCCAGCAGCCGGCTGGGGGGAGGGGCCTACGAGCAGTACTTC. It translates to CASSRLGGGAYEQYF.

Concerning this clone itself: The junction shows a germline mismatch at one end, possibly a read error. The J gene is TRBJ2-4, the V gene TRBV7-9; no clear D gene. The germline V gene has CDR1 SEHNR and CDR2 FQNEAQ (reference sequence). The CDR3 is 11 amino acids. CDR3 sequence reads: CASSSANIQHF. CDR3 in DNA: TGTGCCAGCAGCTCGGCTAACATTCAGCACTTC.

The CDR3 DNA is TGTGCCAGCAGCTTAGCTCCGTCCTACGAGCAGTACTTC. Translating it yields CASSLAPSYEQYF. The chain recombines TRBV11-3 with TRBJ2-7; D is undetermined. With 1 base removed from V and 1 base from J, the gap between germline ends came to 5 bases. This CDR3 contains 13 residues. Germline CDR1 reads SGHNT; CDR2 reads YENEEA. The entire variable domain, with the rest obtained from reference TRBV11-3 and TRBJ2-7, is as follows: EAGVVQSPRYKIIEKKQPVAFWCNPISGHNTLYWYLQNLGQGPELLIRYENEEAVDDSQLPKDRFSAERLKGVDSTLKIQPAELGDSAVYLCASSLAPSYEQYFGPGTRLTVT.

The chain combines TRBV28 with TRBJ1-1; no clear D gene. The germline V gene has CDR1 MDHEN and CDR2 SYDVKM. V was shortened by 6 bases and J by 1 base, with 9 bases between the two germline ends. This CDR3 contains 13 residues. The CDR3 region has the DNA TGTGCCAGCAGAAGGACGGGGAACACTGAAGCTTTCTTT. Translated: CASRRTGNTEAFF.

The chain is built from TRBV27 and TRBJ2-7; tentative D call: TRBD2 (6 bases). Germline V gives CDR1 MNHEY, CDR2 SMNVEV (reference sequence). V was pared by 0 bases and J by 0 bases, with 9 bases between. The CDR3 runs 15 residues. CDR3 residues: CASSLSGLGSYEQYF. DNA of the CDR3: TGTGCCAGCAGTTTATCGGGACTGGGCTCCTACGAGCAGTACTTC.

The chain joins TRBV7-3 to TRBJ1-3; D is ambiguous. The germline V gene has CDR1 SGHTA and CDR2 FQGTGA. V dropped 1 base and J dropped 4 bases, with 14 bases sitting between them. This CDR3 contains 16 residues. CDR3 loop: CASSLMPEATGNTIYF. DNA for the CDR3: TGTGCCAGCAGCTTAATGCCCGAGGCGACAGGAAACACCATATATTTT.

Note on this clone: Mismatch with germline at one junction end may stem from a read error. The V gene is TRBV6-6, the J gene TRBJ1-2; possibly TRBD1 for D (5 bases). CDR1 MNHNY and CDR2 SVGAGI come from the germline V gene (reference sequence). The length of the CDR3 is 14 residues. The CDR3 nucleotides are TGTGCCATCAGTGAGGCCGGGGCCAACTATGGCTACACCTTC. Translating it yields CAISEAGANYGYTF.

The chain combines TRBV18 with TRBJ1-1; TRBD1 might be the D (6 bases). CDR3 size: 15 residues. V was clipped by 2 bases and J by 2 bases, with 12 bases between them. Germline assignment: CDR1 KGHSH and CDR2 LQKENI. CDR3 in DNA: TGTGCCAGCTCACCAGGGGGGGGGCCAAACACTGAAGCTTTCTTT. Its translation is CASSPGGGPNTEAFF.